These 4 T cell receptor beta chains share one sample of origin, sequenced in a study of T cell changes during pregnancy in multiple sclerosis. Sequencing was performed with immunoSEQ multiplex PCR; in TCRdb, only in-frame clones are kept and a portion is missing. In the table there are roughly 18,000 clones, around 85% of which are singletons. Sample: CD8+ T cells from peripheral blood mononuclear cells, taken after pregnancy. All receptors come from a female donor with multiple sclerosis, enrolled in a pregnancy study.

The J gene is TRBJ2-3, the V gene TRBV7-8, with 10 bases aligning to TRBD1. The CDR3 runs 18 residues. Germline CDR1 reads SGHVS; CDR2 reads FQNEAQ. The J segment lost 4 bases and the V segment lost 1 base, leaving 11 bases of the junction unmatched. This CDR3 is CASSLVRGQGSLADTQYF. The CDR3 DNA follows: TGTGCCAGCAGCTTAGTTCGGGGACAGGGGTCCCTGGCAGATACGCAGTATTTT.

The chain couples TRBV15 to TRBJ2-3; D not certain. Germline CDR1 reads LNHNV; CDR2 reads YYDKDF (reference sequence). The CDR3 runs to 14 residues. V lost 0 bases and J 6 bases, leaving 10 bases between the germline ends. The CDR3 loop is CATSRDDLRDTQYF. The CDR3 bases are TGTGCCACCAGCAGAGATGATTTGAGGGATACGCAGTATTTT.

The CDR3 region has the DNA TGTGCCAGCAGCTTGGGGGCGTTGAACACTGAAGCTTTCTTT. Amino acids: CASSLGALNTEAFF. The V gene is TRBV5-8, the J gene TRBJ1-1; D remains unclear. The germline CDR1 and CDR2 sequences are SGHTS and YDEGEE. The V end lost 0 bases, the J end lost 0 bases, and 6 bases lay between the germline ends. This CDR3 is built from 14 residues.

This clone is judged medium-sized. This CDR3 reads CASKQGSDTGELFF. DNA for the CDR3: TGTGCCAGCAAACAGGGGTCTGACACCGGGGAGCTGTTTTTT. This chain uses TRBV6-4 with TRBJ2-2; 7 bases map to TRBD1. V was clipped by 7 bases and J by 3 bases; unmatched bases: 5. CDR3 length: 14 residues. Germline V gives CDR1 MRHNA, CDR2 SNTAGT.